This T cell receptor beta chain was profiled in a study of technical replicates of blood from a few donors. This CDR3 comprises 14 residues. V lost 1 base to trimming and J lost 5 bases, with 11 bases between them. Germline CDR1 reads SEHNR; CDR2 reads FQNEAQ (reference sequence). Sequenced by immunoSEQ multiplex PCR; TCRdb stores in-frame clones only, minus some. The sample contains roughly 80,000 clones, about 92% of which appear only once. This chain joins TRBV7-9 and TRBJ1-2; D unresolved. The sample was T cells isolated from PBMCs. The clonotype comes from a human donor in good health. The CDR3 region is CASSLGIAGYGYTF. In DNA, the CDR3 is TGTGCCAGCAGCTTAGGGATCGCGGGGTATGGCTACACCTTC.